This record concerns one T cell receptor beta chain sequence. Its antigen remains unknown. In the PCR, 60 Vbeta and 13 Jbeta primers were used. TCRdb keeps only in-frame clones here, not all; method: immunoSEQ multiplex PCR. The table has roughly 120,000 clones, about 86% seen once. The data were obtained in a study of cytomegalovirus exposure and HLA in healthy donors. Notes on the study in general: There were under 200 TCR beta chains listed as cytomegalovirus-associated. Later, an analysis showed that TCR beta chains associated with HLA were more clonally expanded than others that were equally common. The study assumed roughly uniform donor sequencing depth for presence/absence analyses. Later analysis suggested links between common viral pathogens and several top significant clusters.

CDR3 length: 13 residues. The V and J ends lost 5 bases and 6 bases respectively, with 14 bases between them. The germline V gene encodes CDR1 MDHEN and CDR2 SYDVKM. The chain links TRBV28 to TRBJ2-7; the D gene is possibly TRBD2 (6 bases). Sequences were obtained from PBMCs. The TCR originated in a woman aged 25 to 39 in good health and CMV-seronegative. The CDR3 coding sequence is TGTGCCAGCAGTAGTGGGACTTACTTCGAGCAGTACTTC. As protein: CASSSGTYFEQYF.